Described below is a single TCR beta chain sequence and its context. CDR3 length: 14 amino acids. Germline CDR1 reads SGHRS; CDR2 reads YFSETQ. V shed 6 bases, J shed 7 bases, and the junction held 12 bases outside the gene matches. This entry is derived from a study of blood T cell repertoires in COVID-19. The wider study: Italy, Spain and the United States were the sources of the convalescent and acute COVID-19 samples. T cells, B-cell-depleted T cells, or PBMCs provided the cDNA or gDNA that served as material.

As processed by the authors: It was from reference gene primer amplification that nucleated cell counts were estimated. Sequencing was performed with immunoSEQ multiplex PCR; in TCRdb, only in-frame clones are kept and a portion is missing. Clone size and the V and J calls come from that table; the DNA yielded D and trimming. The sample has 90,000 to 100,000 clones; 81% are singletons. The sequence derives from a man aged 55-75 years with acute or convalescent COVID-19. Sequencing was carried out using peripheral blood. The V gene is TRBV5-1, the J gene TRBJ1-1, with TRBD1 matching 7 bases. The CDR3 DNA sequence: TGCGCCAGCAAAAAAGGGACAGCCGAAGTTGAAGCTTTCTTT. This sequence encodes CASKKGTAEVEAFF.